The subject of this entry is one T cell receptor beta chain. This clonotype was counted at least ten times. No cognate antigen has been identified for it. It has no much larger one-base neighbor in the sample; base qualities were not kept. This sample stems from a study of T-cell reconstitution after alpha-beta-depleted transplantation in children (TCRdb year 2016). Concerning the study at large: The study quantitatively tracked T-cell immune reconstitution after TCRalphabeta/CD19-depleted allogeneic hematopoietic cell transplantation in children using TCR repertoire profiling.

Receptors were amplified or captured by PCR. TCRdb names Illumina HiSeq 2500 as the instrument used. TCR libraries were prepared with molecular barcoding, using unique molecular identifiers to normalize TCRbeta repertoire quantification. In-frame beta chains were kept once TCRdb had trimmed the public reads at Q25 with fastp and called clones with MiXCR. All rows with the same CDR3 protein become a single entry with the most common DNA and genes. Present in this sample are 100,000 to 120,000 distinct CDR3 sequences, 10% of which were seen just once. The top ten clonotypes cover approximately 7.6% of the sample. Measured from the cysteine to the phenylalanine, the CDR3 is 13 residues long. Solely the CDR3 DNA is kept, with 39 bases framed from the first base. CDR1 and CDR2, per the germline V gene (reference sequence), are LNHNV and YYDKDF. V loses 0 bases of germline sequence and J loses 5 bases, and the interval between the two ends is 7 bases.

The material was PBMCs from the stem cell graft donor, obtained from the stem cell graft. The V and J segments used are TRBV15 and TRBJ2-5, with no reliable assignment of the D segment. The source of this sequence is a human donor who donated a stem cell graft to a child with acute lymphoblastic leukemia. The nucleotide sequence is given as TGTGCCACCAGCAGAGATTTGAGGGAGACCCAGTACTTC. Protein translation: CATSRDLRETQYF.